Each of the 5 T cell receptor beta chains below was sequenced from the same sample in a study of T-cell memory formation after mild COVID-19. TCRdb ran MiXCR on the 5' RACE reads and lists one entry per CDR3 protein. The sample lists roughly 340,000 distinct CDR3 sequences, 20% to 25% occurring once. Sequencing input: PBMCs or a T cell subset sorted from them (not recorded which). The receptors come from a man between 18 and 35 years old who had mild COVID-19 (a few samples of this study predate the infection). Cell type and time point are not known.

This chain joins TRBV27 and TRBJ2-3, with unresolved D. V lost 3 bases to trimming and J lost 3 bases, with 7 bases between them. Germline loops: CDR1 MNHEY, CDR2 SMNVEV (reference sequence). The CDR3 contains 13 residues. In DNA, the CDR3 is TGTGCCAGCAGTTTTCAAAGGACAGATACGCAGTATTTT. It translates to CASSFQRTDTQYF.

The V call is TRBV5-1, the J call TRBJ1-6, with unresolved D. The V end lost 4 bases, the J end lost 0 bases, and 14 bases lay between the germline ends. The CDR3 extends over 17 amino acids. Germline CDR1 is SGHRS and CDR2 is YFSETQ. CDR3 bases: TGCGCCAGCAGCACCATGGCGGTGAGCTCCTATAATTCACCCCTCCACTTT. This encodes CASSTMAVSSYNSPLHF.

This chain connects TRBV28 to TRBJ2-7; tentatively, D is TRBD1 (6 bases). Per germline, CDR1 MDHEN and CDR2 SYDVKM. The CDR3 is 15 residues long. Trimming removed 4 bases at V and 6 bases at J, with 19 bases between. DNA of the CDR3: TGTGCCAGCAGTTCCCTGACTGACAGGCTCCCCGAGCAGTACGTC. Amino acid sequence: CASSSLTDRLPEQYV.

The chain combines TRBV5-1 with TRBJ1-4, with D perhaps TRBD1 (5 bases). The CDR3 consists of 14 residues. V lost 2 bases and J 4 bases, leaving 9 bases between the germline ends. Germline CDR1 and CDR2: SGHRS and YFSETQ. The CDR3, as DNA: TGCGCCAGCAGCTTCCAGGGAGGTAATGAAAAACTGTTTTTT. It is translated as CASSFQGGNEKLFF.

This clonotype was counted only a few times. The genes are TRBV5-1 and TRBJ1-1; TRBD1 aligns across 8 bases. CDR1 is SGHRS, CDR2 YFSETQ, per germline. This CDR3 has 16 residues. V shed 0 bases, J shed 4 bases, and the junction held 8 bases outside the gene matches. The CDR3 loop is CASSLVPDRGITEAFF. The CDR3 nucleotides are TGCGCCAGCAGCTTGGTTCCCGACAGGGGTATCACTGAAGCTTTCTTT.